This TCR beta chain comes out of a study of T cells in Graves' hyperthyroidism and ophthalmopathy. CDR1 is DFQATT and CDR2 is SNEGSKA in the germline V gene (reference sequence). CDR3 length: 17 residues. With 3 bases clipped from V and 3 bases from J, the junction kept 9 bases outside the gene matches. Amplified TCR beta CDR3 regions derived from RNA transcripts. HTBI primers were used for first-round RT-PCR of the TCR CDR3. One entry per CDR3 protein results from TCRdb running MiXCR on the multiplex PCR reads. The sample includes about 570,000 distinct CDR3 sequences, about half of them seen just once.

The TCR was taken from an adult woman with Graves' disease, either hyperthyroidism or ophthalmopathy (not recorded which). The sequencing input was peripheral blood or thyroid tissue (not recorded which). The V call is TRBV20-1, the J call TRBJ2-6, with 9 bases fitting TRBD2. CDR3 region: CSARAGGPGDGANVLTF. The DNA of the CDR3 is TGCAGTGCTAGGGCGGGAGGGCCAGGTGATGGGGCCAACGTCCTGACTTTC.